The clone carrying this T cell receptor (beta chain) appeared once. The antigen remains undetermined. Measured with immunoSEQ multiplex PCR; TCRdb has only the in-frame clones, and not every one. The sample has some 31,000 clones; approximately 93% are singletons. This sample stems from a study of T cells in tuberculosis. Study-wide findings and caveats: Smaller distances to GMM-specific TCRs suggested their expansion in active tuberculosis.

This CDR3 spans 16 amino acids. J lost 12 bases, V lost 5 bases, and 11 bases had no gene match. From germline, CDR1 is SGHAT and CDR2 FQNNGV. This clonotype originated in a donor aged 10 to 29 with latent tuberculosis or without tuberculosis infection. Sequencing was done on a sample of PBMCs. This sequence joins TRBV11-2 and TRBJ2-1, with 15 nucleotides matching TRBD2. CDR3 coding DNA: TGTGCCAGCAGCCCCGAGGGACTAGCGGGAGGACTGGCGCAGTTCTTC. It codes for CASSPEGLAGGLAQFF.